One and the same sample provided the 9 T cell receptor beta chains below, sequenced in a study of blood T cell repertoires in COVID-19. Data came from immunoSEQ multiplex PCR; TCRdb stores just in-frame clones and leaves some out. The table lists about 190,000 clones, under 90% of them singletons. The sample comprised peripheral blood. The receptors shown here come from a man aged 40-50 years with acute or convalescent COVID-19.

The chain recombines TRBV4-3 with TRBJ1-6, with no clear D. The V gene's germline CDR1 is LGHNA and CDR2 YSLEER. The CDR3 is 14 residues long. The ends were cut back, 7 bases at V and 5 bases at J, with 12 bases in the middle. The CDR3 region is CASTRGLHNSPLHF. The CDR3 DNA is TGCGCCAGCACCAGAGGACTGCATAATTCACCCCTCCACTTT.

The V gene is TRBV11-3, the J gene TRBJ2-1, with D possibly TRBD1 on 5 matching bases. The CDR3 runs to 15 residues. Germline V CDR1 and CDR2: SGHNT, YENEEA. Trimming left V 3 bases short and J 7 bases short, with 16 bases between. The CDR3 DNA reads as TGTGCCAGCAGCTTGGGGCAGGGTTTGACGAATGAGCAGTTCTTC. Protein product: CASSLGQGLTNEQFF.

The rearrangement links TRBV2 to TRBJ2-2; D may be TRBD2 (6 bases). CDR1 is SNHLY, CDR2 FYNNEI, per germline. Trimming left V 4 bases short and J 4 bases short, with 10 bases between. CDR3 length equals 14 residues. The CDR3 nucleotides read TGTGCCAGCAGTGCTCTAGCGCGCACCGGGGAGCTGTTTTTT. Its translation: CASSALARTGELFF.

This sequence joins TRBV9 and TRBJ2-6; possibly TRBD1 for D (6 bases). The CDR3 loop spans 19 amino acids. V lost 0 bases to trimming and J lost 0 bases, with 16 bases between them. CDR1 is SGDLS and CDR2 is YYNGEE in the germline V gene. The CDR3 sequence: CASSVAPQGPGSGANVLTF. The CDR3 DNA is TGTGCCAGCAGCGTAGCTCCCCAGGGGCCTGGCTCTGGGGCCAACGTCCTGACTTTC.

The chain combines TRBV9 with TRBJ2-1; 9 nucleotides line up with TRBD2. The length of the CDR3 is 16 residues. The germline CDR1 and CDR2 sequences are SGDLS and YYNGEE. Trimming cost V 0 bases and J 9 bases; bases outside gene matches: 10. CDR3 sequence: CASSVDLGGGASEQFF. The CDR3 nucleotides are TGTGCCAGCAGCGTAGATTTGGGCGGGGGGGCAAGTGAGCAGTTCTTC.

This chain links TRBV4-1 with TRBJ2-2, with 8 bases matching TRBD1. The junction had 5 bases not matched to a gene; V was cut back by 2 bases and J by 3 bases. Germline CDR1 MGHRA, CDR2 YSYEKL. The CDR3 loop spans 16 amino acids. The CDR3 sequence is CASSQPGGLDTGELFF. DNA of the CDR3: TGCGCCAGCAGCCAACCAGGGGGCCTCGACACCGGGGAGCTGTTTTTT.

The chain recombines TRBV18 with TRBJ1-2; 7 nucleotides match TRBD1. The CDR3 has 13 residues. Germline V gene lookup returns CDR1 KGHSH and CDR2 LQKENI. V shed 1 base, J shed 6 bases, and the junction held 2 bases outside the gene matches. The CDR3 protein is CASSPRTGDGYTF. For the CDR3, the DNA is TGTGCCAGCTCACCACGGACAGGCGATGGCTACACCTTC.

This chain joins TRBV21-1 and TRBJ2-1; the table's D call TRBD1 went unverified against the DNA. TRBV21-1 is a known pseudogene. CDR3 length: 15 residues. The CDR3 region has the DNA TGTGCCAGCACCTCAGGGGCTCCCAGCCCCAATGAGCAGTTCTTC. Translated: CASTSGAPSPNEQFF.

The count of this clone is one. V usage is TRBV4-2 and J usage is TRBJ2-3; possible D gene TRBD1, 5 bases. From germline, CDR1 is LGHNA and CDR2 YNFKEQ. Trimming pared 4 bases from V and 0 bases from J, leaving 8 bases between. The CDR3 length is 14 residues. DNA of the CDR3: TGTGCCAGCAGCCCACAGGTTAGCACAGATACGCAGTATTTT. This gives the protein CASSPQVSTDTQYF.